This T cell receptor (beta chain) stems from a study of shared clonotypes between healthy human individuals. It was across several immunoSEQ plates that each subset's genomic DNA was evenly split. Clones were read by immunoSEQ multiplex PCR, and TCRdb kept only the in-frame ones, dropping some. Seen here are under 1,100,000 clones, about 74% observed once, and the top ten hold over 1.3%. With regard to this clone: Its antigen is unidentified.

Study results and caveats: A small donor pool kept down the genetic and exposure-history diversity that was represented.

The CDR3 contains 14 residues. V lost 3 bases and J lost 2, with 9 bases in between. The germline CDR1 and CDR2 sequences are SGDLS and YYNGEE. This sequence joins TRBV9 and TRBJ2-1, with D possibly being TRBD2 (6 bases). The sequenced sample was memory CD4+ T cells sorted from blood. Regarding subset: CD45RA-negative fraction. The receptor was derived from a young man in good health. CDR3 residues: CASSETGAYNEQFF. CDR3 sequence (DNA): TGTGCCAGCAGCGAGACGGGAGCCTACAATGAGCAGTTCTTC. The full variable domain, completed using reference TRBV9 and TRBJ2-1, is DSGVTQTPKHLITATGQRVTLRCSPRSGDLSVYWYQQSLDQGLQFLIQYYNGEERAKGNILERFSAQQFPDLHSELNLSSLELGDSALYFCASSETGAYNEQFFGPGTRLTVL.